The clone carrying this T cell receptor beta chain showed up just a few times. The sample originates from a study of beta chain features in type 1 diabetes. Expressed TCRB transcripts were sequenced, since all the RNA that had been isolated was reverse transcribed. Libraries were prepared by immunoSEQ multiplex PCR; TCRdb keeps only in-frame clonotypes and omits some of them. This table holds 60,000 or so clones, roughly three fifths found once. The CDR3 contains 15 residues. The germline CDR1 and CDR2 sequences are LGHNA and YSLEER. Trimming cost V 0 bases and J 2 bases, with 8 bases left between them.

The chain joins TRBV4-3 to TRBJ2-1, with TRBD1 as a possible D gene (6 bases). The sequenced material came from Tregs from blood. The sequence derives from a woman in her late teens or twenties in good health. CDR3 DNA: TGCGCCAGCAGCCAAGATTGGGGGCCCTACAATGAGCAGTTCTTC. This translates into CASSQDWGPYNEQFF.